The 3 T cell receptor beta chains below were found in one sample sequenced in a study of early stage breast cancer tumors. The assay was immunoSEQ multiplex PCR, and TCRdb's table has in-frame clones only and misses some. The profile covers 60,000 to 75,000 clones, with more than 70% appearing a single time and roughly 4.7% taken by the ten largest. The material sequenced was blood. Every receptor here comes from a person aged 35-50 years with breast cancer.

The chain is built from TRBV2 and TRBJ2-1; 9 positions agree with TRBD1. The J segment lost 11 bases and the V segment lost 1 base, leaving 3 bases of the junction unmatched. Germline V gives CDR1 SNHLY, CDR2 FYNNEI. The CDR3 has 13 amino acids. CDR3 in amino acids: CASSEGDRVKQFF. DNA for the CDR3: TGTGCCAGCAGTGAAGGGGACAGGGTAAAGCAGTTCTTC.

This chain connects TRBV6-1 to TRBJ1-2; 8 bases align to TRBD1. Germline values: CDR1 MNHNS, CDR2 SASEGT. CDR3 size: 15 residues. After removal of 4 bases from V and 11 bases from J, the junction contained 15 bases not matched to a gene. DNA for the CDR3: TGTGCCAGCAGTGCTACCCAGGGGGCGCGAGGGGGATACACCTTC. This encodes CASSATQGARGGYTF.

The chain's CDR3 is CASSPRDRHSNQPQHF. For the CDR3, the DNA is TGTGCCAGCAGCCCCCGGGACAGACATAGCAATCAGCCCCAGCATTTT. The chain recombines TRBV7-6 with TRBJ1-5; 7 bases map to TRBD1. The CDR3 consists of 16 residues. V shed 5 bases and J 0 bases; nucleotides not matched to a gene: 7. Germline V gene sequence: CDR1 SGHVS, CDR2 FNYEAQ.